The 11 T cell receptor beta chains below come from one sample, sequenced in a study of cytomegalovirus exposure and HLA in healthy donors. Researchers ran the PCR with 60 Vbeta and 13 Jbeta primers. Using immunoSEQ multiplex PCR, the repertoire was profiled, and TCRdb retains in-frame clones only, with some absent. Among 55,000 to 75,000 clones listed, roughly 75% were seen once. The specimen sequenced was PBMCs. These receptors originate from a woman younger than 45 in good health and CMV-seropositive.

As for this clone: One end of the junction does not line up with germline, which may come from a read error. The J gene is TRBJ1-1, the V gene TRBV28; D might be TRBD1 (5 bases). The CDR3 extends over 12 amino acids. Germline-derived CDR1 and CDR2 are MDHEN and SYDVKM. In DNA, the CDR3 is TGTGCCAGCAGCTTATTAGGCAGGGTGGCTTTCTTT. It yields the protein CASSLLGRVAFF.

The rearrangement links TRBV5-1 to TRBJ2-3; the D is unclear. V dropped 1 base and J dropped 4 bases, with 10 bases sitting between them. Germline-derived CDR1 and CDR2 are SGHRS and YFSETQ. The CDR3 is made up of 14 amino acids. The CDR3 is CASSLRVLADTQYF. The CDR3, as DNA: TGCGCCAGCAGCTTGCGGGTGTTGGCAGATACGCAGTATTTT. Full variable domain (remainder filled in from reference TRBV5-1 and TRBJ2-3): KAGVTQTPRYLIKTRGQQVTLSCSPISGHRSVSWYQQTPGQGLQFLFEYFSETQRNKGNFPGRFSGRQFSNSRSEMNVSTLELGDSALYLCASSLRVLADTQYFGPGTRLTVL.

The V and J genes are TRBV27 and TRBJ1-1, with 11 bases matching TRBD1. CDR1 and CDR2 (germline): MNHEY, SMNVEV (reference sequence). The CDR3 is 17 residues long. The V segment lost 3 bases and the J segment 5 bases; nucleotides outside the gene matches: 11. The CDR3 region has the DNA TGTGCCAGCAGTTTTTCCGGGACAGGGGGGTCGGATACTGAAGCTTTCTTT. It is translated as CASSFSGTGGSDTEAFF.

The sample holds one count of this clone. CDR3 region: CASSRDRGQDTQYF. The CDR3 DNA reads TGTGCCAGCAGTCGGGACAGGGGGCAAGATACGCAGTATTTT. The chain carries TRBV6-1 and TRBJ2-3; 12 bases are shared with TRBD1. The germline V gene has CDR1 MNHNS and CDR2 SASEGT. Trimming at V came to 5 bases and at J to 5 bases, leaving 2 bases not matched to a gene. This CDR3 has 14 residues.

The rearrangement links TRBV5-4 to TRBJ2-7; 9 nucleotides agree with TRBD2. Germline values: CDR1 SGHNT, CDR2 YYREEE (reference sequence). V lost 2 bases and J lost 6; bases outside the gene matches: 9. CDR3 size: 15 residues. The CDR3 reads CASSLTGGRAVEQYF. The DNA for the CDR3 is TGTGCCAGCAGCTTAACGGGCGGGAGGGCCGTCGAGCAGTACTTC.

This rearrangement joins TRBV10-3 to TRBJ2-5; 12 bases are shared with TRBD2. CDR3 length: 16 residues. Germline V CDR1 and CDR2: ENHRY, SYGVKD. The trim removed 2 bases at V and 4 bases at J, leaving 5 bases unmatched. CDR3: CAISEASGRAAETQYF. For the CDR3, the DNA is TGTGCCATCAGTGAGGCTAGCGGGAGGGCCGCAGAGACCCAGTACTTC.

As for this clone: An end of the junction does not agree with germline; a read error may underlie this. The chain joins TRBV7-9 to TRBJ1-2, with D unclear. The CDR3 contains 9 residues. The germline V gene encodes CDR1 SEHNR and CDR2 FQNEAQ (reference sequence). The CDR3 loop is CASSHAAPF. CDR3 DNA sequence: TGTGCCAGCAGCCACGCGGCTCCCTTC. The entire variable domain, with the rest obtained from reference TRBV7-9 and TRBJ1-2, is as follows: DTGVSQNPRHKITKRGQNVTFRCDPISEHNRLYWYRQTLGQGPEFLTYFQNEAQLEKSRLLSDRFSAERPKGSFSTLEIQRTEQGDSAMYLCASSHAAPFGSGTRLTVV.

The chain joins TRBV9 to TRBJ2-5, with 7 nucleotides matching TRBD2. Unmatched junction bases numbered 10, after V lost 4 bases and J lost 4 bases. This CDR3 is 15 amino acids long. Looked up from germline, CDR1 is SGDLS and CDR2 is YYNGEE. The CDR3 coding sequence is TGTGCCAGCAGCCCCGGGGCCGGGAGGACAGAGACCCAGTACTTC. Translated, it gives CASSPGAGRTETQYF.

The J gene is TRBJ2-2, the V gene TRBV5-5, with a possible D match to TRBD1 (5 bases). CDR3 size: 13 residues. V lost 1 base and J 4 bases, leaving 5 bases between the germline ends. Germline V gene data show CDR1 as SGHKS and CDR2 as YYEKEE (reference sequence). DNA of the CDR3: TGTGCCAGCAGCTTGACAGGCACCGGGGAGCTGTTTTTT. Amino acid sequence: CASSLTGTGELFF.

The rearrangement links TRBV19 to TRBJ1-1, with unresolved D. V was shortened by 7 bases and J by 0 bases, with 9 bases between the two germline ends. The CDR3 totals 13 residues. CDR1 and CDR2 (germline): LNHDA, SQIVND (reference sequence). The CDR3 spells CASTRDLNTEAFF. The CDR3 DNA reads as TGTGCCAGTACGAGGGATCTGAACACTGAAGCTTTCTTT.

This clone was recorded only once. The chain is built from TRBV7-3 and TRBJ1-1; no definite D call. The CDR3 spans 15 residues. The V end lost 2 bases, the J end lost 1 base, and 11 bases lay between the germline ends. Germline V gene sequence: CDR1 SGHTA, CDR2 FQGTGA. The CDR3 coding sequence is TGTGCCAGCAGCTTAGAGGGATTGGGGAACACTGAAGCTTTCTTT. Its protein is CASSLEGLGNTEAFF.